A selection of T cell receptor beta chains follows, all from one sample in a study of blood T cell repertoires in COVID-19. The method was immunoSEQ multiplex PCR; TCRdb's version includes in-frame clones alone and lacks a portion of them. Of 300,000 or so clones in the sample, 80% to 90% were seen once. Sequencing input: peripheral blood. These TCRs come from a woman in her thirties or forties with acute or convalescent COVID-19. Both conserved end residues are part of each CDR3. Fields, in order: D gene, J gene, V gene, clone size, CDR3 protein, CDR3 DNA. The D gene is left open where the match is weak. Only part of the rows carry a size: once, few, many, or a class if the clone is expanded.

d_call: .; j_call: TRBJ1-6; v_call: TRBV30; clone_size: .; cdr3_aa: CAWSMSIYNSPLHF; cdr3_nt: TGTGCCTGGAGTATGAGTATCTATAATTCACCCCTCCACTTT
d_call: TRBD1; j_call: TRBJ2-1; v_call: TRBV19; clone_size: .; cdr3_aa: CASSTGGDRDYNEQFF; cdr3_nt: TGTGCCAGTAGTACTGGCGGGGACAGGGACTACAATGAGCAGTTCTTC
d_call: .; j_call: TRBJ1-1; v_call: TRBV25-1; clone_size: .; cdr3_aa: CASSDWSVNTEAFF; cdr3_nt: TGTGCCAGCAGTGATTGGTCGGTGAACACTGAAGCTTTCTTT
d_call: .; j_call: TRBJ1-2; v_call: TRBV19; clone_size: .; cdr3_aa: CASSIQWLARSGNYGYTF; cdr3_nt: TGTGCCAGTAGTATTCAATGGCTAGCGCGTTCAGGGAACTATGGCTACACCTTC
d_call: TRBD2; j_call: TRBJ2-1; v_call: TRBV2; clone_size: .; cdr3_aa: CASTRGSGGGAQEQFF; cdr3_nt: TGTGCCAGCACCCGAGGCTCGGGCGGGGGGGCCCAGGAGCAGTTCTTC
d_call: .; j_call: TRBJ1-2; v_call: TRBV5-5; clone_size: .; cdr3_aa: CACEGANYGYTF; cdr3_nt: TGTGCCTGCGAGGGGGCTAACTATGGCTACACCTTC
d_call: .; j_call: TRBJ2-2; v_call: TRBV5-1; clone_size: few; cdr3_aa: CASSLALGNPGELFF; cdr3_nt: TGCGCCAGCAGCTTGGCCCTCGGGAACCCCGGGGAGCTGTTTTTT
d_call: .; j_call: TRBJ1-2; v_call: TRBV19; clone_size: .; cdr3_aa: CASSIAGLNSYGYTF; cdr3_nt: TGTGCCAGTAGTATAGCCGGTCTGAACTCCTATGGCTACACCTTC
d_call: TRBD1; j_call: TRBJ1-1; v_call: TRBV19; clone_size: few; cdr3_aa: CASSLTGGANTEAFF; cdr3_nt: TGTGCCAGTAGTCTGACAGGGGGTGCGAACACTGAAGCTTTCTTT
d_call: .; j_call: TRBJ1-2; v_call: TRBV19; clone_size: .; cdr3_aa: CAIFSRDNANYGYTF; cdr3_nt: TGTGCCATTTTTTCCCGGGACAATGCTAACTATGGCTACACCTTC
d_call: TRBD1; j_call: TRBJ1-1; v_call: TRBV18; clone_size: .; cdr3_aa: CASSPPDRVSGTEAFF; cdr3_nt: TGTGCCAGCTCACCACCTGACAGGGTTTCGGGCACTGAAGCTTTCTTT
d_call: TRBD2; j_call: TRBJ2-4; v_call: TRBV3-1/TRBV3-2; clone_size: .; cdr3_aa: CASSQVVGTSGPAKNIQYF; cdr3_nt: TGTGCCAGCAGCCAAGTGGTTGGGACTAGCGGGCCAGCCAAAAACATTCAGTACTTC
d_call: TRBD1; j_call: TRBJ2-1; v_call: TRBV5-4; clone_size: .; cdr3_aa: CASSLADTGVQFF; cdr3_nt: TGTGCCAGCAGCTTGGCCGATACAGGGGTTCAGTTCTTC
d_call: .; j_call: TRBJ1-2; v_call: TRBV5-4; clone_size: .; cdr3_aa: CASSLAGRLTGGYTF; cdr3_nt: TGTGCCAGCAGCTTGGCCGGACGGCTAACAGGGGGCTACACCTTC
d_call: .; j_call: TRBJ1-1; v_call: TRBV3-1/TRBV3-2; clone_size: .; cdr3_aa: CASSQEGNTEAFF; cdr3_nt: TGTGCCAGCAGCCAGGAGGGGAACACTGAAGCTTTCTTT
d_call: .; j_call: TRBJ1-2; v_call: TRBV6-5; clone_size: .; cdr3_aa: CASSTYRTGNYGYTF; cdr3_nt: TGTGCCAGCAGTACATATCGCACAGGGAACTATGGCTACACCTTC
d_call: .; j_call: TRBJ1-5; v_call: TRBV10-3; clone_size: .; cdr3_aa: CAISTTGNQPQHF; cdr3_nt: TGTGCCATCAGTACAACAGGGAATCAGCCCCAGCATTTT
d_call: .; j_call: TRBJ1-1; v_call: TRBV19; clone_size: .; cdr3_aa: CASSFQGNTEAFF; cdr3_nt: TGTGCCAGTAGTTTCCAGGGGAACACTGAAGCTTTCTTT
d_call: TRBD2; j_call: TRBJ2-3; v_call: TRBV5-4; clone_size: .; cdr3_aa: CASSHRLAAYTDTQYF; cdr3_nt: TGTGCCAGCAGCCATCGACTAGCGGCCTACACAGATACGCAGTATTTT
d_call: .; j_call: TRBJ2-2; v_call: TRBV5-8; clone_size: .; cdr3_aa: CASSLGVVRATGELFF; cdr3_nt: TGTGCCAGCAGCTTGGGTGTGGTGAGGGCCACCGGGGAGCTGTTTTTT
d_call: .; j_call: TRBJ2-5; v_call: TRBV29-1; clone_size: .; cdr3_aa: CSVEERSWETQYF; cdr3_nt: TGCAGCGTTGAAGAAAGAAGCTGGGAGACCCAGTACTTC